The rows below give T cell receptor beta chains drawn from one sample of a study of cytomegalovirus exposure and HLA in healthy donors. Generated by immunoSEQ multiplex PCR, the TCRdb table keeps only in-frame clones and is missing some. The data show tens of thousands of clones, with 10% seen just once and approximately 23% held by the top ten. Specimen: PBMCs. Source of these receptors: a man in his 60s in good health and CMV-seropositive. Each CDR3 is given with its conserved first and last residue. D genes are given only for firm matches. The size field is filled for only some rows; it gives once, few, many or a size class.

>-|TRBV6-5|-|TRBJ1-3
CASSTDRSANTIYF
TGTGCCAGCAGCACCGACAGGTCGGCAAACACCATATATTTT
>-|TRBV6-5|-|TRBJ1-2
CASTRPTGGYTF
TGTGCCAGCACCCGGCCCACAGGTGGCTACACCTTC
>-|TRBV9|-|TRBJ1-1
CASSVAWGSNTEAFF
TGTGCCAGCAGCGTAGCATGGGGCAGTAACACTGAAGCTTTCTTT
>-|TRBV23-1|TRBD1|TRBJ2-2
CASSPNRGRDTGELFF
TGCGCCAGCAGTCCAAACAGGGGTCGGGACACCGGGGAGCTGTTTTTT
>-|TRBV5-4|-|TRBJ2-5
CASSWGVQHWETQYF
TGTGCCAGCAGCTGGGGGGTGCAGCATTGGGAGACCCAGTACTTC
>few|TRBV7-9|-|TRBJ2-3
CASSGQTTDTQYF
TGTGCCAGCAGTGGACAGACCACAGATACGCAGTATTTT
>-|TRBV2|TRBD1|TRBJ1-6
CASTQDRFNSPLHF
TGTGCCAGCACCCAGGACAGGTTCAATTCACCCCTCCACTTT
>-|TRBV7-6|-|TRBJ1-2
CASSLAGDYGYTF
TGTGCCAGCAGCTTAGCAGGGGACTATGGCTACACCTTC
>-|TRBV6-5|-|TRBJ1-4
CASSYSVTVINEKLFF
TGTGCCAGCAGTTACTCCGTGACAGTAATTAATGAAAAACTGTTTTTT
>few|TRBV12-5|TRBD1|TRBJ1-2
CASGLVLGQGFNYGYTF
TGTGCTAGTGGCTTGGTCTTGGGACAGGGATTTAACTATGGCTACACCTTC
>-|TRBV7-2|-|TRBJ2-5
CASSLAGRETQYF
TGTGCCAGCAGCTTGGCAGGGCGCGAGACCCAGTACTTC
>few|TRBV27|TRBD2|TRBJ2-1
CASSLSPYEREIYNEQFF
TGTGCCAGCAGTTTAAGCCCCTATGAGCGGGAAATCTACAATGAGCAGTTCTTC
>-|TRBV28|TRBD1|TRBJ1-4
CASMEGAEKLFF
TGTGCCAGCATGGAGGGGGCGGAAAAACTGTTTTTT
>-|TRBV7-6|TRBD2|TRBJ2-1
CASSLGGRAMNEQFF
TGTGCCAGCAGCTTAGGCGGGAGGGCCATGAATGAGCAGTTCTTC
>few|TRBV19|-|TRBJ2-7
CASSILEGGEQYF
TGTGCCAGTAGTATATTAGAAGGAGGCGAGCAGTACTTC
>-|TRBV6-6|-|TRBJ2-3
CASSTGVNTQYF
TGTGCCAGCAGTACGGGGGTTAATACGCAGTATTTT
>-|TRBV5-4|-|TRBJ1-1
CASRRGGTEAFF
TGTGCCAGCAGAAGGGGGGGCACTGAAGCTTTCTTT
>few|TRBV10-3|TRBD1|TRBJ1-4
CAISARGRDEKLFF
TGTGCCATCAGCGCCAGGGGGCGAGATGAAAAACTGTTTTTT
>few|TRBV10-2|-|TRBJ1-5
CASRGPDQPQHF
TGCGCCAGCAGGGGGCCGGATCAGCCCCAGCATTTT
>few|TRBV4-2|-|TRBJ1-5
CASSQELVGGRDLSNQPQHF
TGTGCCAGCAGCCAAGAACTTGTGGGGGGAAGGGATCTTAGCAATCAGCCCCAGCATTTT
>few|TRBV21-1|-|TRBJ1-6
CASKQGGSYNSPLHF
TGTGCCAGTAAACAGGGGGGCTCCTATAATTCACCCCTCCACTTT
>few|TRBV27|TRBD1|TRBJ1-2
CASSSRDRGKFGYTF
TGTGCCAGCAGTTCCCGGGACAGGGGGAAATTTGGCTACACCTTC
>few|TRBV7-7|-|TRBJ2-5
CASSMAPGEETQYF
TGTGCTAGCAGCATGGCCCCAGGGGAAGAGACCCAGTACTTC
>few|TRBV4-2|TRBD1|TRBJ1-6
CASSQDESGTGLNSPLHF
TGTGCCAGCAGCCAAGACGAGTCCGGGACAGGGCTTAATTCACCCCTCCACTTT
>-|TRBV5-1|TRBD2|TRBJ2-6
CASSLRREFSGANVLTF
TGCGCCAGCAGCTTGCGGCGGGAGTTCTCTGGGGCCAACGTCCTGACTTTC
>few|TRBV27|TRBD1|TRBJ2-2
CASSGQGANTGELFF
TGTGCCAGCAGTGGCCAGGGGGCGAACACCGGGGAGCTGTTTTTT
>-|TRBV6-5|TRBD2|TRBJ2-2
CASSYSSSGRAGELFF
TGTGCCAGCAGTTACTCGAGTAGCGGGAGGGCCGGGGAGCTGTTTTTT
>-|TRBV9|TRBD1|TRBJ1-1
CASSELGTGKRSTEAFF
TGTGCCAGCAGCGAGCTCGGGACAGGTAAAAGAAGCACTGAAGCTTTCTTT
>-|TRBV6-6|TRBD1|TRBJ2-1
CASSYPGQAYNEQFF
TGTGCCAGCAGTTACCCGGGACAGGCCTACAATGAGCAGTTCTTC
>few|TRBV7-9|-|TRBJ1-1
CASSLVVNTEAFF
TGTGCCAGCAGCTTGGTAGTGAACACTGAAGCTTTCTTT
>-|TRBV18|TRBD1|TRBJ2-7
CASSLQGVGYEQYF
TGTGCCAGCTCACTTCAGGGGGTGGGATACGAGCAGTACTTC
>few|TRBV4-2|-|TRBJ1-2
CASSQIRIDYGYTF
TGTGCCAGCAGCCAAATCAGGATAGACTATGGCTACACCTTC
>-|TRBV18|TRBD1|TRBJ2-1
CASSPPGQGSYNEQFF
TGTGCCAGCTCACCGCCGGGACAGGGCTCATACAATGAGCAGTTCTTC
>-|TRBV11-2|TRBD1|TRBJ2-7
CASSSLRDRGSYEQYF
TGTGCCAGCAGCTCCCTGCGGGACAGGGGGTCCTACGAGCAGTACTTC
>few|TRBV6-5|TRBD1|TRBJ1-5
CASTGQGAQPQHF
TGTGCCAGCACGGGACAGGGGGCTCAGCCCCAGCATTTT
>few|TRBV6-1|TRBD2|TRBJ2-3
CASSDVGGLAGAADTQYF
TGTGCCAGCAGTGATGTAGGAGGACTAGCGGGAGCTGCAGATACGCAGTATTTT
>-|TRBV4-1|-|TRBJ1-2
CASSPTPTDSYGYSF
TGCGCCAGCAGCCCAACTCCGACAGACAGCTATGGCTACTCCTTC
>-|TRBV19|-|TRBJ1-2
CASSKTRNYGYTF
TGTGCCAGTAGTAAGACCAGGAACTATGGCTACACCTTC
>few|TRBV25-1|TRBD1|TRBJ1-4
CASSGRGGFSRTNEKLFF
TGTGCCAGCAGTGGTAGAGGGGGCTTTTCGAGAACTAATGAAAAACTGTTTTTT
>-|TRBV5-1|TRBD1|TRBJ1-3
CASRPISPGQGWGNTIYF
TGCGCCAGCAGGCCGATCAGCCCGGGACAGGGGTGGGGAAACACCATATATTTT
>few|TRBV9|-|TRBJ2-5
CASSVRADQETQYF
TGTGCCAGCAGCGTACGAGCGGACCAAGAGACCCAGTACTTC
>-|TRBV5-5|TRBD1|TRBJ1-4
CASSWGTGEGEKLFF
TGTGCCAGCAGCTGGGGGACAGGGGAGGGTGAAAAACTGTTTTTT
>-|TRBV6-4|TRBD1|TRBJ1-5
CASSTPGQGSEPQHF
TGTGCCAGCAGCACACCGGGACAGGGAAGCGAGCCCCAGCATTTT
>few|TRBV18|TRBD1|TRBJ1-5
CASSWGQGKDQPQHF
TGTGCCAGCTCCTGGGGACAGGGTAAGGATCAGCCCCAGCATTTT
>many|TRBV27|-|TRBJ2-7
CASSPFRDSYEQYF
TGTGCCAGCAGTCCCTTTCGGGACTCCTACGAGCAGTACTTC
>few|TRBV4-1|-|TRBJ2-3
CASSQPSTDTQYF
TGCGCCAGCAGCCAACCTAGCACAGATACGCAGTATTTT
>few|TRBV4-1|TRBD2|TRBJ2-3
CASSQESGTSGGKRTDTQYF
TGCGCCAGCAGCCAAGAGTCCGGGACTAGCGGGGGAAAACGCACAGATACGCAGTATTTT